Listed below are T cell receptor beta chains from one sample, sequenced in a study of identical twins. TCRdb passed the 5' RACE reads through MiXCR, listing each CDR3 protein once. The sample lists some 500,000 distinct CDR3 sequences; 14% were seen once. These data were likewise used in another study, on yellow fever vaccine responses in identical twins.

Sequenced sample: CD4+ T cells sorted from blood. The receptors originated from a woman younger than 35 in good health. Each CDR3 is given with its conserved first and last residue. The D gene is left open where the match is weak. Clone size is stated in some rows and not others, as once, few, many or a class when expanded.

J gene	D gene	V gene	clone size	CDR3 DNA	CDR3 protein
TRBJ2-1	TRBD2	TRBV3-1	.	TGTGCCAGCAGCCCAAAAGGGGGCGGGAGGGTCTACAATGAGCAGTTCTTC	CASSPKGGGRVYNEQFF
TRBJ1-5	.	TRBV5-1	many	TGCGCCAGCAGCTTGGAAGGGGTGGGAAATCAGCCCCAGCATTTT	CASSLEGVGNQPQHF
TRBJ1-6	.	TRBV15	.	TGTGCCACCAGCAGGGGCGGCGGACTACGGTCACCCCTCCACTTT	CATSRGGGLRSPLHF
TRBJ1-4	.	TRBV28	few	TGTGCCAGCAGTTTACGCCAGGCAACTAATGAAAAACTGTTTTTT	CASSLRQATNEKLFF
TRBJ1-1	.	TRBV10-3	many	TGTGCCATCAGACTAGGGGGGGGGAACACTGAAGCTTTCTTT	CAIRLGGGNTEAFF
TRBJ2-7	.	TRBV6-7	few	TGTGCCGGCCGAAGAAGGACAGCTACCTACGAGCAGTACTTC	CAGRRRTATYEQYF
TRBJ2-3	.	TRBV20-1	once	TGCAGTGCTAAGGACCGTCTAGGGGCGCAGTATTTT	CSAKDRLGAQYF
TRBJ2-3	.	TRBV7-2	.	TGTGCCAGCAGCTTAGCGCGCGGGCCTATCACAGATACGCAGTATTTT	CASSLARGPITDTQYF
TRBJ2-2	TRBD2	TRBV20-1	.	TGCAGTGCTAGCCGACTAGCGGGGGCCGGCACCGGGGAGCTGTTTTTT	CSASRLAGAGTGELFF
TRBJ2-7	TRBD2	TRBV7-9	.	TGTGCCAGCAGCATACGCACTAGCGGGAGGTACGAGCAGTACTTC	CASSIRTSGRYEQYF
TRBJ1-2	.	TRBV9	.	TGTGCCAGCAGCTCCCAGTTGTCGTCCCGGCGGCAGTTGACCTATGGCTACACCTTC	CASSSQLSSRRQLTYGYTF
TRBJ2-4	.	TRBV15	.	TGTGCCACCAGCAGAGCGACGGCCCTAGCGGCCAAAAACATTCAGTACTTC	CATSRATALAAKNIQYF
TRBJ2-5	.	TRBV29-1	.	TGCAGCGTTGTAGGGAACCAAGAGACCCAGTACTTC	CSVVGNQETQYF
TRBJ2-2	.	TRBV5-1	many	TGCGCCAGCAGCCCCACAGGGAACTTGGAGCTGTTTTTT	CASSPTGNLELFF
TRBJ2-1	TRBD2	TRBV4-2	few	TGTGCCAGCAGCCACCTAGCGGGAGAACGCAATGAGCAGTTCTTC	CASSHLAGERNEQFF
TRBJ1-4	TRBD1	TRBV30	few	TGTGCCTGGAGTCGAATGGCAGGGGGGGAAAAACTGTTTTTT	CAWSRMAGGEKLFF
TRBJ2-3	TRBD2	TRBV27	.	TGTGCCAGCAGTTCCGGACTAGCGGGGGGCAGGAGTAGCACAGATACGCAGTATTTT	CASSSGLAGGRSSTDTQYF
TRBJ2-7	TRBD1	TRBV2	.	TGTGCCACCCGGGAACAGGGGGCGCCTCTCGAGCAGTACTTC	CATREQGAPLEQYF
TRBJ2-3	TRBD2	TRBV20-1	.	TGCAGTGCTCCTGGACTAGCGGGGATCACAGATACGCAGTATTTT	CSAPGLAGITDTQYF
TRBJ2-7	.	TRBV3-1	many	TGTGCCAGCAGCCAAGGATCCAGGAGCTACGAGCAGTACTTC	CASSQGSRSYEQYF
TRBJ2-7	TRBD1	TRBV7-2	.	TGTGCCAGCAGCCCCACTGGGACAGGGGGTTCGGGCGAGCAGTACTTC	CASSPTGTGGSGEQYF
TRBJ2-2	TRBD2	TRBV20-1	.	TGCAGATTTGGACTAGCGGGTATTACCGCGAACACCGGGGAGCTGTTTTTT	CRFGLAGITANTGELFF
TRBJ2-7	.	TRBV13	.	TGTGCCAGCAGCCTGAGCGGCAAGGGGGGAAGGGAGCAGTACTTC	CASSLSGKGGREQYF
TRBJ2-3	.	TRBV15	few	TGTGCCACCAGCAGAGATAGGGCCGCCTCCACAGATACGCAGTATTTT	CATSRDRAASTDTQYF
TRBJ2-7	.	TRBV5-1	.	TGCGCCAGCAGCTTGGGGGGGCCGGTCCCCTACGAGCAGTACTTC	CASSLGGPVPYEQYF
TRBJ2-2	.	TRBV7-9	.	TGTGCCAGCAGCCAAAGGGCCGGGGAGCTGTTTTTT	CASSQRAGELFF
TRBJ1-5	TRBD1	TRBV5-1	few	TGCGCCAGCAGCTCAACAGGGGGCGCGAATCAGCCCCAGCATTTT	CASSSTGGANQPQHF
TRBJ2-7	.	TRBV6-2/TRBV6-3	few	TGTGCCAGCAGGCCACTGGAATCCAGCTCCTACGAGCAGTACTTC	CASRPLESSSYEQYF
TRBJ2-5	.	TRBV7-9	many	TGTGCCAGCAGCCTGGGGGTTACGTACCAAGAGACCCAGTACTTC	CASSLGVTYQETQYF
TRBJ2-2	.	TRBV5-1	many	TGTGCCAGCAGTTTAGTACTGAACACCGGGGAGCTGTTTTTT	CASSLVLNTGELFF
TRBJ2-7	TRBD2	TRBV10-3	.	TGTGCCATCAGTGAGACTAGCGGGAGCGAACCCTACGAGCAGTACTTC	CAISETSGSEPYEQYF
TRBJ2-4	TRBD1	TRBV29-1	many	TGCAGCGTCACCCCTCCGGACAGGGACAAAAACATTCAGTACTTC	CSVTPPDRDKNIQYF
TRBJ2-7	.	TRBV4-2	.	TGTGCCAGCAGCCAAGAGCTCCGGACGCATCCCTACGAGCAGTACTTC	CASSQELRTHPYEQYF
TRBJ2-7	TRBD1	TRBV7-2	many	TGTGCCAGCAGCAACAGGGGAGTCTACGAGCAGTACTTC	CASSNRGVYEQYF
TRBJ2-7	.	TRBV5-1	once	TGCGCCAGCAGCTTACAACGGGAGTTCGACGAGCAGTACTTC	CASSLQREFDEQYF
TRBJ2-1	.	TRBV20-1	.	TGCAGTGCTAGAGAGGGGGAAGTCTCCTACAATGAGCAGTTCTTC	CSAREGEVSYNEQFF
TRBJ2-1	TRBD2	TRBV20-1	few	TGCAGTGCTAGAGGTGGGACTAGCAAGCAGTTCTTC	CSARGGTSKQFF
TRBJ2-6	.	TRBV5-1	.	TGCGCCAGCAGCCCCCCCTCAGCTGGGGCCAACGTCCTGACTTTC	CASSPPSAGANVLTF
TRBJ1-1	.	TRBV20-1	.	TGCAGTGCGCCCTCCCAGGGTCGAGGGGACACTGAAGCTTTCTTT	CSAPSQGRGDTEAFF
TRBJ1-1	.	TRBV9	few	TGTGCCAGCAGCGTAGCGGAAGGGAGGTCCCGCGCTGAAGCTTTCTTT	CASSVAEGRSRAEAFF
TRBJ2-7	TRBD1	TRBV28	.	TGTGCCAGCAGTTCGACAGGGGTGGTCTACGAGCAGTACTTC	CASSSTGVVYEQYF
TRBJ1-6	.	TRBV12-3/TRBV12-4	few	TGTGCCAGCTCGGACACCTCCTATAATTCACCCCTCCACTTT	CASSDTSYNSPLHF
TRBJ1-5	.	TRBV2	few	TGTGCCAGCACGGGACTGTCGCCCGATCAGCCCCAGCATTTT	CASTGLSPDQPQHF
TRBJ2-7	.	TRBV12-3/TRBV12-4	.	TGTGCCAGCAGGCGCACTGGCGAGAGCTCCTACGAGCAGTACTTC	CASRRTGESSYEQYF
TRBJ2-7	.	TRBV19	.	TGTGCCAGTAGTTCCGGGACAAGCTCCTACGAGCAGTACTTC	CASSSGTSSYEQYF
TRBJ2-7	.	TRBV7-2	few	TGTGCCAGCAGCTTAGATTCCGGGAGCCCCTACGAGCAGTACTTC	CASSLDSGSPYEQYF
TRBJ2-7	TRBD1	TRBV28	.	TGTGCCAGCAGTTCCCGGGACAGGGGGCCTGGCGAGCAGTACTTC	CASSSRDRGPGEQYF
TRBJ2-7	.	TRBV20-1	many	TGCAGTGCTCTGGATCCATCCGGGACTTCCAGCTCCTACGAGCAGTACTTC	CSALDPSGTSSSYEQYF
TRBJ2-7	.	TRBV7-9	few	TGTGCCAGCAGCTTCCCACCGGGACGGCAATTATACGAGCAGTACTTC	CASSFPPGRQLYEQYF
TRBJ1-1	.	TRBV5-1	.	TGCGCCAGCAGCATACTTGGGACCCCCGCCAGGTTTTCTGAAGCTTTCTTT	CASSILGTPARFSEAFF
TRBJ1-2	.	TRBV5-6	few	TGTGCCAGCAGCTTGGAGGACATTCAGGACTATGGCTACACCTTC	CASSLEDIQDYGYTF
TRBJ2-1	TRBD2	TRBV29-1	many	TGCAGCGCCCGGGGACTAGCGGCCGTTAATGAGCAGTTCTTC	CSARGLAAVNEQFF
TRBJ2-3	TRBD1	TRBV28	.	TGTGCCAGCAGTACACAGGGGGCGTCAGATACGCAGTATTTT	CASSTQGASDTQYF
TRBJ2-5	.	TRBV28	.	TGTGCCATCAACGTTTACGGGGGTGGAAAGACCCAGTACTTC	CAINVYGGGKTQYF
TRBJ2-5	TRBD1	TRBV5-1	many	TGCGCCAGCAGCCTGTCGAGGGGGCGCCAAGAGACCCAGTACTTC	CASSLSRGRQETQYF
TRBJ2-7	TRBD2	TRBV10-3	few	TGTGCCACCAGCCGGGAGGGACCCTACGAGCAGTACTTC	CATSREGPYEQYF